These 29 T cell receptor beta chains share one sample of origin, sequenced in a study of shared clonotypes between healthy human individuals. Clones were read by immunoSEQ multiplex PCR, and TCRdb kept only the in-frame ones, dropping some. Among about 2.1 million clones listed, 85% to 95% were seen once. CD45RO-negative CD8 cells positively selected for CCR7 made up the naive population, which excluded terminally differentiated effector memory CD45RA+ cells. The sample taken for sequencing was naive CD8+ T cells from PBMCs. The receptor source for this set is a man aged 18 to 29 in good health. Some clones in this sample may be carry-over from other donors' samples.

The chain is built from TRBV9 and TRBJ2-7; D remains unclear. This CDR3 is 15 amino acids long. With 0 bases removed from V and 2 bases from J, the gap between germline ends came to 12 bases. CDR1 and CDR2 from the germline V gene are SGDLS and YYNGEE. Here the CDR3 DNA reads TGTGCCAGCAGCGTAGGTACCGAGCCCCCCTACGAGCAGTACTTC. Translation gives CASSVGTEPPYEQYF.

The V and J genes are TRBV4-2 and TRBJ2-3; D unclear. The V end was cut by 0 bases, the J end by 3 bases, with 7 bases between. Germline V gene sequence: CDR1 LGHNA, CDR2 YNFKEQ. The CDR3 has 14 residues. The chain's CDR3 is CASSQDYETDTQYF. The CDR3 coding sequence is TGTGCCAGCAGCCAAGATTACGAGACAGATACGCAGTATTTT.

To note about this clone: Other DNA sequences in this sample translate to the same CDR3. This chain uses TRBV2 with TRBJ2-7; 7 bases line up with TRBD2. CDR1 and CDR2 (germline): SNHLY, FYNNEI. With V trimmed by 3 bases and J by 0 bases, 5 bases remained unmatched. This CDR3 spans 15 amino acids. The CDR3 loop is CASSEWASGSYEQYF. DNA for the CDR3: TGTGCCAGCAGTGAGTGGGCTAGCGGCTCCTACGAGCAGTACTTC.

The J gene is TRBJ1-5, the V gene TRBV6-1; 8 bases agree with TRBD1. This CDR3 has 14 amino acids. From germline, CDR1 is MNHNS and CDR2 SASEGT. J gave up 4 bases and V 7 bases, and 6 bases lay outside the gene matches. The DNA for the CDR3 is TGTGCCAGCACTTTCAGGGGGCTTAATCAGCCCCAGCATTTT. Residues: CASTFRGLNQPQHF.

This clone was counted a single time. The V call is TRBV28, the J call TRBJ2-7; TRBD2 agrees at 12 bases. The CDR3 spans 15 residues. The germline V gene encodes CDR1 MDHEN and CDR2 SYDVKM. J was trimmed by 1 base and V by 5 bases; bases with no gene match: 3. The CDR3 nucleotides read TGTGCCAGCAGTCCCGGACTAGCGGGATCCTACGAGCAGTACTTC. This codes for CASSPGLAGSYEQYF.

The chain combines TRBV5-6 with TRBJ1-2, with D possibly TRBD1 on 6 matching bases. V was trimmed by 4 bases and J by 7 bases, leaving 11 bases between them. Germline values: CDR1 SGHDT, CDR2 YYEEEE. CDR3 length: 12 amino acids. The CDR3 bases are TGTGCCAGCAGCACCTTACAGGGTGGCTACACCTTC. The encoded protein is CASSTLQGGYTF.

This chain uses TRBV5-6 with TRBJ1-2; 7 nucleotides align to TRBD1. The trim removed 4 bases at V and 3 bases at J, leaving 18 bases unmatched. This CDR3 region has 18 residues. Germline CDR1 and CDR2: SGHDT and YYEEEE. The DNA for the CDR3 is TGTGCCAGCAGCCATTTTATACCTACAGGGGCCGGGTACTATGGCTACACCTTC. Residues: CASSHFIPTGAGYYGYTF. The full variable domain, its missing parts supplied by reference TRBV5-6 and TRBJ1-2, is DAGVTQSPTHLIKTRGQQVTLRCSPKSGHDTVSWYQQALGQGPQFIFQYYEEEERQRGNFPDRFSGHQFPNYSSELNVNALLLGDSALYLCASSHFIPTGAGYYGYTFGSGTRLTVV.

The chain couples TRBV13 to TRBJ2-1; perhaps TRBD2 as D (5 bases). V was cut by 6 bases and J by 3 bases, with 15 bases left in between. Germline CDR1 PRHDT, CDR2 FYEKMQ (reference sequence). This CDR3 is 15 amino acids long. This CDR3 is CASRGLGEGYNEQFF. CDR3 coding DNA: TGTGCCAGCAGGGGCTTAGGAGAGGGCTACAATGAGCAGTTCTTC.

The CDR3 nucleotides are TGTGCCAGCTCACCCCAGCGGGGGACGTACGAGCAGTACTTC. Translated, it gives CASSPQRGTYEQYF. The J gene is TRBJ2-7, the V gene TRBV18; 8 bases are shared with TRBD2. V lost 3 bases and J lost 4; bases outside the gene matches: 5. Germline V gene data show CDR1 as KGHSH and CDR2 as LQKENI. This CDR3 has 14 amino acids.

The CDR3 coding sequence is TGCGCCAGCATGCGCGCCGGAGCCGGGGAGCTGTTTTTT. Encoded protein: CASMRAGAGELFF. The chain carries TRBV4-1 and TRBJ2-2; no firm D call. V was pared by 7 bases and J by 6 bases, with 12 bases between. The CDR3 runs to 13 residues. The V gene's germline CDR1 is MGHRA and CDR2 YSYEKL.

DNA for the CDR3: TGTGCCAGCAGTCGATACGGGGGGCATGGGGAGCTGTTTTTT. Protein: CASSRYGGHGELFF. The rearrangement uses TRBV27 and TRBJ2-2, with TRBD2 as a possible D gene (7 bases). Germline CDR1 and CDR2: MNHEY and SMNVEV (reference sequence). Trimming pared 5 bases from V and 8 bases from J, leaving 15 bases between. This CDR3 spans 14 amino acids.

The chain has TRBV28 and TRBJ2-1; 8 positions match TRBD2. Germline V gives CDR1 MDHEN, CDR2 SYDVKM. This CDR3 region has 14 residues. The junction had 3 bases not matched to a gene; V was cut back by 5 bases and J by 3 bases. Here the CDR3 reads CASSTSGDYNEQFF. CDR3 nucleotide sequence: TGTGCCAGCAGTACTAGCGGAGACTACAATGAGCAGTTCTTC.

This rearrangement joins TRBV7-6 to TRBJ2-7; 12 bases are a match to TRBD2. Trimming at V came to 2 bases and at J to 6 bases, leaving 5 bases not matched to a gene. The CDR3 totals 15 residues. From germline, CDR1 is SGHVS and CDR2 FNYEAQ. CDR3: CASSLLAGGTREQYF. In DNA form, the CDR3 reads TGTGCCAGCAGCTTACTAGCGGGAGGGACTCGCGAGCAGTACTTC.

The rearrangement uses TRBV28 and TRBJ1-1; weak D call: TRBD1 (6 bases). Deletions cut 3 bases from V and 5 bases from J, with 16 bases between. This CDR3 has 15 residues. Germline V CDR1 and CDR2: MDHEN, SYDVKM. CDR3 DNA sequence: TGTGCCAGCAGTTTCGAGGGGGGCGCTTATACTGAAGCTTTCTTT. Protein: CASSFEGGAYTEAFF.

The chain links TRBV28 to TRBJ1-5, with D tentatively TRBD1 (6 bases). The germline CDR1 and CDR2 sequences are MDHEN and SYDVKM. The CDR3 length is 14 residues. The germline V and J ends were trimmed by 6 bases and 6 bases, with 15 bases remaining between them. CDR3 DNA: TGTGCCAGCAGACCTTGGGGGGGGCGTCAGCCCCAGCATTTT. As protein: CASRPWGGRQPQHF.

J is TRBJ2-3 and V is TRBV9, with 7 bases identical to TRBD2. The CDR3 is 14 amino acids. V gave up 9 bases and J gave up 0 bases; unmatched junction bases: 7. The germline gives CDR1 SGDLS, CDR2 YYNGEE. Written as DNA, the CDR3 is TGTGCCATTAAAGGGGAGGGAAGCACAGATACGCAGTATTTT. Translating it yields CAIKGEGSTDTQYF.

The chain uses TRBV19 and TRBJ2-1; a weak D match, TRBD2 (5 bases). Germline V gene lookup returns CDR1 LNHDA and CDR2 SQIVND (reference sequence). The CDR3 runs to 11 residues. Trimming removed 11 bases from V and 10 bases from J, with 15 bases in between. CDR3 region: CALSSGREQFF. CDR3 in DNA: TGTGCCTTATCCAGCGGACGAGAGCAGTTCTTC.

The chain recombines TRBV27 with TRBJ2-7; the match to TRBD2 covers 8 bases. V was pared by 1 base and J by 5 bases, with 7 bases of the junction left unmatched. There are 15 residues in the CDR3. From germline, CDR1 is MNHEY and CDR2 SMNVEV (reference sequence). CDR3 protein: CASSLFTGLVDEQYF. The DNA for the CDR3 is TGTGCCAGCAGTTTATTTACGGGACTAGTCGACGAGCAGTACTTC.

The rearrangement joins TRBV11-2 to TRBJ2-4; D is possibly TRBD1 (5 bases). Trimming shortened V by 3 bases and J by 3 bases, and 15 bases separated the two germline ends. The CDR3 extends over 16 amino acids. Germline loops: CDR1 SGHAT, CDR2 FQNNGV. The CDR3 DNA follows: TGTGCCAGCAGCTTTTATCAGGGTTTCGGCAAAAACATTCAGTACTTC. This codes for CASSFYQGFGKNIQYF.

This CDR3 reads CASSTTGTGRWYEQYF. The CDR3 nucleotides read TGTGCCAGCAGCACCACCGGGACAGGGCGATGGTACGAGCAGTACTTC. This chain joins TRBV9 and TRBJ2-7; 9 bases map to TRBD1. CDR3 length equals 16 residues. The J segment lost 4 bases and the V segment lost 4 bases, leaving 12 bases of the junction unmatched. CDR1 is SGDLS and CDR2 is YYNGEE in the germline V gene.

V and J are TRBV29-1 and TRBJ2-1, with 9 bases that match TRBD2. This CDR3 comprises 15 residues. V lost 6 bases and J lost 3; bases outside the gene matches: 9. Germline CDR1 SQVTM, CDR2 ANQGSEA. This CDR3 is CSVTNLAGYYNEQFF. The CDR3 nucleotides read TGCAGCGTCACAAACCTAGCGGGGTACTACAATGAGCAGTTCTTC.

This chain links TRBV6-5 with TRBJ1-2; D gene ambiguous. CDR3 size: 14 residues. With 0 bases removed from V and 6 bases from J, the gap between germline ends came to 11 bases. Per germline, CDR1 MNHEY and CDR2 SVGAGI. CDR3 residues: CASSYSQQSHGYTF. The DNA of the CDR3 is TGTGCCAGCAGTTACTCGCAACAGTCCCATGGCTACACCTTC.

This sequence joins TRBV10-3 and TRBJ2-1, with TRBD1 matching 9 bases. Looked up from germline, CDR1 is ENHRY and CDR2 is SYGVKD. Trimming removed 2 bases from V and 6 bases from J; junction bases left unmatched: 8. The CDR3 spans 16 residues. DNA for the CDR3: TGTGCCATCAGTGAGAGTGGAGACAGGGGGGTCAATGAGCAGTTCTTC. Amino acids: CAISESGDRGVNEQFF.

The chain employs TRBV4-1 and TRBJ2-6; D is perhaps TRBD1 (6 bases). This CDR3 is 16 amino acids long. CDR1 and CDR2 from the germline V gene are MGHRA and YSYEKL. V was pared by 3 bases and J by 4 bases, with 13 bases between. The CDR3 loop is CASSHLQGAGANVLTF. The CDR3 bases are TGCGCCAGCAGCCACCTACAGGGAGCCGGGGCCAACGTCCTGACTTTC.

The V call is TRBV18, the J call TRBJ2-4; tentative D call: TRBD2 (6 bases). CDR3 size: 17 residues. Looked up from germline, CDR1 is KGHSH and CDR2 is LQKENI. V gave up 3 bases and J gave up 0 bases, with 15 bases separating them. The chain's CDR3 is CASSPAGLWVAKNIQYF. CDR3 sequence (DNA): TGTGCCAGCTCACCCGCGGGACTTTGGGTAGCCAAAAACATTCAGTACTTC.

The V call is TRBV28, the J call TRBJ2-7, with 9 bases fitting TRBD2. The ends lost 9 bases at V and 4 bases at J; junction bases unmatched: 7. CDR1 is MDHEN, CDR2 SYDVKM, per germline. The CDR3 consists of 13 residues. The CDR3 coding sequence is TGTGCCAGGCCCTTAGCGGGAGCGTACGAGCAGTACTTC. This gives the protein CARPLAGAYEQYF. The full variable domain, with the rest looked up from reference TRBV28 and TRBJ2-7, is DVKVTQSSRYLVKRTGEKVFLECVQDMDHENMFWYRQDPGLGLRLIYFSYDVKMKEKGDIPEGYSVSREKKERFSLILESASTNQTSMYLCARPLAGAYEQYFGPGTRLTVT.

The chain links TRBV7-3 to TRBJ1-2; D may be TRBD1 (5 bases). This CDR3 is 13 amino acids long. Germline V lookup: CDR1 SGHTA, CDR2 FQGTGA. V gave up 2 bases and J gave up 10 bases, with 14 bases separating them. CDR3 in amino acids: CASSLGQGSHYTF. CDR3 sequence (DNA): TGTGCCAGCAGCTTAGGGCAGGGATCCCACTACACCTTC.

This clone was detected only a few times. The identical CDR3 is also encoded by other nucleotide sequences in the sample. V usage is TRBV27 and J usage is TRBJ2-7, with 7 positions matching TRBD1. CDR1 and CDR2 (germline): MNHEY, SMNVEV (reference sequence). Unmatched junction bases numbered 2, after V lost 9 bases and J lost 3 bases. This CDR3 is 11 amino acids long. CDR3 bases: TGTGCCAGTCGACAGGGCTACGAGCAGTACTTC. Protein product: CASRQGYEQYF.

V gene TRBV7-9 combines with J gene TRBJ2-5; the D is unclear. The CDR3 spans 14 residues. Trimming removed 5 bases at V and 4 bases at J, with 14 bases between. Germline CDR1 SEHNR, CDR2 FQNEAQ (reference sequence). CDR3 protein: CASSAPKGRETQYF. The CDR3 DNA reads as TGTGCCAGCAGCGCCCCGAAAGGCCGAGAGACCCAGTACTTC.